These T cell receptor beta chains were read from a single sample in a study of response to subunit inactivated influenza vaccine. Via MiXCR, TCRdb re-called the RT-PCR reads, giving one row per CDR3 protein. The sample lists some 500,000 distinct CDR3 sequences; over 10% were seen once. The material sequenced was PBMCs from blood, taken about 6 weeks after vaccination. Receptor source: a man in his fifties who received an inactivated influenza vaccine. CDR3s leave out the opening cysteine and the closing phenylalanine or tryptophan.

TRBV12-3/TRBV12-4	ASRRTDTQY
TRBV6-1	ASYGLTYEQY
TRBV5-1	ASSYRAGGRTDTQY
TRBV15	ATSRGQSYNSPLH
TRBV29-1	SDVSGGRYNEQF
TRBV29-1	SVVPVYQETQY
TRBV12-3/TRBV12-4	ASSRLAGAFFEQF
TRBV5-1	ASSLAGGGPDTQY
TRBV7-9	ASSLAFSYEQY
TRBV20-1	SARVTLSLAGNNEQF
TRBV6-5	ASNSGHPYEQY
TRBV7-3	ASSFGPGSTDTQY
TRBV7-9	ASSLAGPSWNEQF
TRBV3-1	ASSYTRKGGTDTQY
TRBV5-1	ASSLARGTGTDTQY
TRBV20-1	CARAPSGTEYEKLF
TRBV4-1	ASSQVGTGELF
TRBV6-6	ASSREGEKLF
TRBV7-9	ASSSEGTMNTEAF
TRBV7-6	ASSPRLVRKYNEQF
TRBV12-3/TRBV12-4	ASSVSLEYNSPLH
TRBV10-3	AISDKGVEQY
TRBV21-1	ASSIMGTSGGHTDTQY
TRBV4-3	ASSQDGASGHNEQF
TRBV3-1	ASSIDTEAF
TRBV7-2	ASSLGDWGAYEQY
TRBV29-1	SAVTRTYNEQF